The present entry profiles one TCR beta chain with its context. Antigen unknown. Primers for the PCR totalled 60 Vbeta and 13 Jbeta. The assay was immunoSEQ multiplex PCR, and TCRdb's table has in-frame clones only and misses some. Of more than 90,000 clones in the sample, 75% to 85% were seen once. The sample originates from a study of cytomegalovirus exposure and HLA in healthy donors. Regarding the study as a whole: Confirmation in vitro established that a few CMV-associated chains were specific for CMV antigens.

V shed 5 bases and J 6 bases; nucleotides not matched to a gene: 8. Germline CDR1 SGHNT, CDR2 YYREEE (reference sequence). The CDR3 loop spans 14 amino acids. The sample consisted of PBMCs. This chain links TRBV5-4 with TRBJ2-3, with TRBD2 matching 8 bases. The receptor was isolated from a woman aged 18-29 years in good health and CMV-seropositive. CDR3 nucleotides: TGTGCCAGCAGTCGAGCGGGAGTGGAGGATACGCAGTATTTT. This sequence encodes CASSRAGVEDTQYF.